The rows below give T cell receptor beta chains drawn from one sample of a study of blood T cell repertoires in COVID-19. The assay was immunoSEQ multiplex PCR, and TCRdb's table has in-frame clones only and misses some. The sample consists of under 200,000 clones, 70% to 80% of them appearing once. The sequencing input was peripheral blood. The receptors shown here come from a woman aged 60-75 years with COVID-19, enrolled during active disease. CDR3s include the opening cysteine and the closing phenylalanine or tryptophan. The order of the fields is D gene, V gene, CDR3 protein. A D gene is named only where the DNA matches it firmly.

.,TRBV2,CASSIGVGDSPLHF
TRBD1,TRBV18,CASSYGTVQETQYF
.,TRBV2,CASSEPGGGTGELFF
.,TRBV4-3,CASSLGLGQETQYF
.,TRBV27,CASSLRSGTGELFF
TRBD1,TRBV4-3,CASSSSPLTGVGSNQPQHF
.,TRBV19,CASSIGTDLNTGELFF
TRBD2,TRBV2,CASRTSVIYEQYF
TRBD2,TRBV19,CASSIGAGGRNEQFF
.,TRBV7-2,CASSLAWRVSNYGYTF
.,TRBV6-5,CASSTQGQIYGYTF
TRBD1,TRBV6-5,CASSLARGLYEQYF